This T cell receptor (beta chain) was sequenced for a study of cytomegalovirus exposure and HLA in healthy donors. Study results and caveats: The study dropped some indistinguishable V segments, TRBV6-2 and TRBV6-3 among them. Association with HLA alleles at 0.05 false discovery rate was found for around 17,000 TCR beta sequences in a later analysis.

On this clone itself: No antigen is known for it.

The PCR contained 60 Vbeta and 13 Jbeta primers. The table came from immunoSEQ multiplex PCR; TCRdb's copy has only in-frame clones and leaves some out. The sample consists of about 120,000 clones, around 76% of them appearing once. Trimming took 4 bases from V and 3 from J, leaving 13 bases between them. Germline CDR1 SGDLS, CDR2 YYNGEE. CDR3 length equals 15 residues. This clonotype was sampled from a man in his thirties or forties in good health and CMV-seropositive. Sequenced: PBMCs. This chain links TRBV9 with TRBJ2-2; D might be TRBD2 (6 bases). The chain's CDR3 is CASSTRDSHTGELFF. CDR3 in DNA: TGTGCCAGCAGCACCCGGGACTCACACACCGGGGAGCTGTTTTTT.